These 24 T cell receptor beta chains were sequenced from one sample in a study of T-cell reconstitution after alpha-beta-depleted transplantation in children (dated by TCRdb to the mid-2010s). The library was prepared using PCR. TCRdb records Illumina HiSeq 2500 as the sequencer. TCR libraries were prepared with molecular barcoding, using unique molecular identifiers to normalize TCRbeta repertoire quantification. TCRdb reran the public reads through fastp at Q25 and MiXCR, keeping productive beta chains. Each entry merges the rows of one CDR3 protein and shows their most common DNA and genes. In all, the sample holds almost 600,000 distinct CDR3 sequences, and 27% of those were seen once. Of the sample, 30% to 40% falls within the top ten clones. The treatment or condition label, as the study defines it: allogeneic hematopoietic cell transplantation with graft depleted of TCRalphabeta T cells and CD19 B cells.

Sequencing used PBMCs, obtained before TCRalphabeta/CD19-depleted stem cell transplant. These receptors were collected from a boy in the first two years of life with Wiskott-Aldrich syndrome, due to receive a stem cell transplant.

The CDR3 sequence is CASSLRPSGSSYEQYF. CDR3 in DNA: TGCGCCAGCAGCTTGCGACCTAGCGGGAGCTCCTACGAGCAGTACTTC. The chain carries TRBV5-1 and TRBJ2-7, with 10 bases matching TRBD2. The CDR3 is made up of 16 amino acids. With 1 base clipped from V and 0 bases from J, the junction kept 4 bases outside the gene matches. Germline loops: CDR1 SGHRS, CDR2 YFSETQ.

J is TRBJ1-3 and V is TRBV28, with 7 positions matching TRBD1. J lost 2 bases, V lost 5 bases, and 9 bases had no gene match. Per germline, CDR1 MDHEN and CDR2 SYDVKM. The CDR3 contains 16 residues. The CDR3 loop is CASSPRQGVTGNTIYF. Written as DNA, the CDR3 is TGTGCCAGCAGTCCTCGACAGGGAGTCACTGGAAACACCATATATTTT.

The rearrangement joins TRBV20-1 to TRBJ2-2; tentatively, D is TRBD2 (5 bases). CDR3 length: 17 amino acids. Germline loops: CDR1 DFQATT, CDR2 SNEGSKA (reference sequence). Trimming removed 1 base from V and 4 bases from J, with 19 bases in between. The CDR3 nucleotides read TGCAGTGCTAGAGTTAGGCTACTAGGAGTCCTCACCGGGGAGCTGTTTTTT. It codes for CSARVRLLGVLTGELFF.

This clonotype was picked up a small number of times. This chain uses TRBV10-3 with TRBJ1-2, with D tentatively TRBD1 (6 bases). V dropped 10 bases and J dropped 2 bases, with 14 bases sitting between them. The germline V gene encodes CDR1 ENHRY and CDR2 SYGVKD. The CDR3 consists of 13 residues. CDR3 nucleotides: TGTGCCAGCGGGCGGGGGCAGAACTATGGCTACACCTTC. It translates to CASGRGQNYGYTF.

This clonotype showed up just a few times. The V call is TRBV20-1, the J call TRBJ2-1; 7 nucleotides line up with TRBD1. After removal of 0 bases from V and 6 bases from J, the junction contained 17 bases not matched to a gene. The CDR3 has 18 residues. Germline values: CDR1 DFQATT, CDR2 SNEGSKA (reference sequence). CDR3 nucleotide sequence: TGCAGTGCTAGAGATGTTTCTAGGGGGCACTGGTCAGGCAATGAGCAGTTCTTC. This encodes CSARDVSRGHWSGNEQFF.

Ten or more counts support this clonotype. The V call is TRBV7-2, the J call TRBJ2-1, with D possibly matching TRBD2 (5 bases). Per germline, CDR1 SGHTA and CDR2 FQGNSA. This CDR3 is built from 12 residues. V lost 3 bases to trimming and J lost 6 bases, with 6 bases between them. The CDR3 DNA sequence: TGTGCCAGCAGCTTCCGGGGCAATGAGCAGTTCTTC. Encoded protein: CASSFRGNEQFF.

V is TRBV7-2 and J is TRBJ2-5; possible D gene TRBD2, 6 bases. V shed 4 bases and J shed 7 bases, with 16 bases lying between them. This CDR3 region has 14 residues. The germline V gene has CDR1 SGHTA and CDR2 FQGNSA. The CDR3 region is CASSSGGAPGTQYF. DNA for the CDR3: TGTGCCAGCAGCTCCGGCGGGGCCCCGGGGACCCAGTACTTC.

The chain joins TRBV5-1 to TRBJ1-6; 7 bases line up with TRBD1. V trimming: 0 bases; J trimming: 7 bases; junction bases outside the gene matches: 7. Germline-derived CDR1 and CDR2 are SGHRS and YFSETQ. CDR3 size: 16 residues. This CDR3 reads CASSLEDRAVNSPLHF. In DNA form, the CDR3 reads TGCGCCAGCAGCTTGGAAGACAGGGCGGTCAATTCACCCCTCCACTTT.

This clonotype was observed a handful of times. This sequence joins TRBV5-1 and TRBJ2-5; D gene ambiguous. The CDR3 is 16 amino acids. Trimming removed 4 bases at V and 1 base at J, with 17 bases between. Germline V CDR1 and CDR2: SGHRS, YFSETQ. The CDR3 DNA reads as TGCGCCAGCAGCAACCCCCACGGAAGCAGCCAAGAGACCCAGTACTTC. Amino acids: CASSNPHGSSQETQYF.

This clonotype was picked up a small number of times. As DNA, the CDR3 is TGCAGCGTTGCGGAGACCTACGAGCAGTACTTC. It translates to CSVAETYEQYF. The V gene is TRBV29-1, the J gene TRBJ2-7; D not resolved. Germline loops: CDR1 SQVTM, CDR2 ANQGSEA. Trimming took off 4 bases at V and 2 bases at J, with 6 bases between the two ends. This CDR3 spans 11 amino acids.

The chain combines TRBV10-1 with TRBJ2-7; TRBD2 aligns across 8 bases. The junction had 8 bases not matched to a gene; V was cut back by 3 bases and J by 7 bases. CDR3 length: 14 residues. Germline CDR1 reads WNHNN; CDR2 reads SYGVQD (reference sequence). Written as DNA, the CDR3 is TGCGCCAGCAGTGAAGTCGCGGGAGGTGGTGAGCAGTACTTC. It is translated as CASSEVAGGGEQYF.

This clonotype was seen only a few times. This rearrangement joins TRBV24-1 to TRBJ2-7, with 8 bases identical to TRBD1. CDR1 is KGHDR, CDR2 SFDVKD, per germline. This CDR3 has 16 amino acids. The V gene end was trimmed by 3 bases and the J gene end by 5 bases; junction bases not matched to a gene: 11. CDR3 sequence reads: CATSDGSTGTGNEQYF. For the CDR3, the DNA is TGTGCCACCAGTGATGGATCCACCGGGACAGGCAACGAGCAGTACTTC.

This clonotype was recorded a few times. This chain links TRBV7-9 with TRBJ2-1, with 9 positions matching TRBD2. Trimming cost V 1 base and J 4 bases; bases outside gene matches: 8. Germline V CDR1 and CDR2: SEHNR, FQNEAQ (reference sequence). The CDR3 length is 17 residues. CDR3 amino acids: CASSLGSGSIRYNEQFF. The CDR3 DNA reads TGTGCCAGCAGCTTAGGTAGCGGGAGTATACGATACAATGAGCAGTTCTTC.

This chain connects TRBV27 to TRBJ2-3, with 8 positions matching TRBD2. Germline-derived CDR1 and CDR2 are MNHEY and SMNVEV (reference sequence). V dropped 2 bases and J dropped 2; count of bases not matched to a gene: 9. CDR3 length: 17 residues. The CDR3 DNA sequence: TGTGCCAGCAGTTTAAACGGACTAGCCTCCTTCACAGATACGCAGTATTTT. It is translated as CASSLNGLASFTDTQYF.

The rearrangement joins TRBV6-4 to TRBJ2-5; D is possibly TRBD2 (6 bases). This CDR3 spans 14 amino acids. The V and J ends lost 0 bases and 5 bases respectively, with 10 bases between them. The V gene's germline CDR1 is MRHNA and CDR2 SNTAGT. For the CDR3, the DNA is TGTGCCAGCAGTGACTCAGGAGGGGTTGAGACCCAGTACTTC. It encodes CASSDSGGVETQYF.

J is TRBJ2-7 and V is TRBV18, with D maybe TRBD1 (5 bases). Per the germline V gene, CDR1 is KGHSH and CDR2 is LQKENI. V was pared by 5 bases and J by 6 bases, with 17 bases between. The CDR3 is 14 amino acids. This CDR3 reads CASSNSDSSREQYF. As DNA, the CDR3 is TGTGCCAGCTCAAACTCTGACAGTTCACGCGAGCAGTACTTC.

This clonotype was found once. The rearrangement uses TRBV7-9 and TRBJ2-7; TRBD1 agrees at 8 bases. Germline CDR1 and CDR2: SEHNR and FQNEAQ (reference sequence). The CDR3 extends over 15 amino acids. V shed 3 bases, J shed 8 bases, and the junction held 12 bases outside the gene matches. The CDR3 is CASSFPLDRGWQQYF. In DNA, the CDR3 is TGTGCCAGCAGCTTCCCACTCGACAGGGGTTGGCAGCAGTACTTC.

The rearrangement joins TRBV5-1 to TRBJ1-2; D call uncertain. Germline V gene lookup returns CDR1 SGHRS and CDR2 YFSETQ. The ends were cut back, 1 base at V and 5 bases at J, with 12 bases in the middle. This CDR3 is built from 14 residues. The CDR3 DNA reads TGCGCCAGCAGCTTGTTTGCAGCTGATTATGGCTACACCTTC. Its translation: CASSLFAADYGYTF. Complete variable domain (other parts from reference TRBV5-1 and TRBJ1-2): KAGVTQTPRYLIKTRGQQVTLSCSPISGHRSVSWYQQTPGQGLQFLFEYFSETQRNKGNFPGRFSGRQFSNSRSEMNVSTLELGDSALYLCASSLFAADYGYTFGSGTRLTVV.

This clonotype has at least ten counts. The chain has TRBV7-2 and TRBJ2-1; the match to TRBD2 covers 11 bases. Germline V lookup: CDR1 SGHTA, CDR2 FQGNSA. The CDR3 totals 16 residues. The junction had 4 bases not matched to a gene; V was cut back by 3 bases and J by 3 bases. The CDR3 sequence: CASSFGLAGGYNEQFF. The CDR3 bases are TGTGCCAGCAGCTTCGGCCTAGCGGGAGGCTACAATGAGCAGTTCTTC.

This clonotype has ten or more counts. The chain employs TRBV28 and TRBJ2-6; D unresolved. Trimming removed 4 bases from V and 0 bases from J, with 10 bases in between. CDR1 is MDHEN, CDR2 SYDVKM, per germline. The CDR3 runs to 16 residues. The CDR3, as DNA: TGTGCCAGCAGTTACACATTGACCTCTGGGGCCAACGTCCTGACTTTC. Translated: CASSYTLTSGANVLTF.

In this sample, this clonotype turned up a few times. V gene TRBV11-2 combines with J gene TRBJ1-2, with 7 positions matching TRBD1. V lost 0 bases and J lost 3; bases outside the gene matches: 10. There are 17 residues in the CDR3. Germline V gene data show CDR1 as SGHAT and CDR2 as FQNNGV. CDR3 sequence: CASSLEVTGLGHYGYTF. CDR3 DNA: TGTGCCAGCAGCTTAGAGGTGACAGGGCTTGGCCACTATGGCTACACCTTC.

This clonotype was counted a single time. V is TRBV7-9 and J is TRBJ2-3, with D possibly matching TRBD1 (5 bases). The length of the CDR3 is 14 residues. Germline V gives CDR1 SEHNR, CDR2 FQNEAQ (reference sequence). Trimming shortened V by 3 bases and J by 4 bases, and 11 bases separated the two germline ends. The CDR3: CASSFAGSADTQYF. The CDR3 DNA sequence: TGTGCCAGCAGCTTCGCAGGGTCGGCAGATACGCAGTATTTT.

This clonotype has just a few counts. The rearrangement joins TRBV28 to TRBJ2-1, with a weak D call TRBD1 (6 bases). Trimming removed 3 bases at V and 7 bases at J, with 16 bases between. The germline V gene encodes CDR1 MDHEN and CDR2 SYDVKM. CDR3 size: 15 residues. The CDR3 reads CASSFRDRYYNEQFF. The CDR3 coding sequence is TGTGCCAGCAGTTTCCGAGACAGGTATTATAATGAGCAGTTCTTC.

This clonotype has more than one count but fewer than ten. This chain joins TRBV7-2 and TRBJ2-7, with D possibly matching TRBD2 (5 bases). V lost 1 base to trimming and J lost 2 bases, with 9 bases between them. CDR1 SGHTA and CDR2 FQGNSA come from the germline V gene. The CDR3 is made up of 14 amino acids. The CDR3, as DNA: TGTGCCAGCAGCTTAGTGATGGGAGCCTACGAGCAGTACTTC. The encoded protein is CASSLVMGAYEQYF.